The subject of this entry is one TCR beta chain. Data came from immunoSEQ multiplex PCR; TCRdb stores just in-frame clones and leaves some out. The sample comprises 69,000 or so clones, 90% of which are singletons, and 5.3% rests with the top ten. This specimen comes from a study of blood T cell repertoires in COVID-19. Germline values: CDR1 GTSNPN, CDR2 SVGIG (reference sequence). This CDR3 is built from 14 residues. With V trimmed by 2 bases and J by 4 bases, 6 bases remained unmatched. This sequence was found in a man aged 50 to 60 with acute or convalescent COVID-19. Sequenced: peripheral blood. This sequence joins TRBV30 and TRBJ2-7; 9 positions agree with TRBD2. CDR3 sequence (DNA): TGTGCCTGGAGTCGAACTAGCGGGTATTACGAGCAGTACTTC. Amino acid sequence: CAWSRTSGYYEQYF.